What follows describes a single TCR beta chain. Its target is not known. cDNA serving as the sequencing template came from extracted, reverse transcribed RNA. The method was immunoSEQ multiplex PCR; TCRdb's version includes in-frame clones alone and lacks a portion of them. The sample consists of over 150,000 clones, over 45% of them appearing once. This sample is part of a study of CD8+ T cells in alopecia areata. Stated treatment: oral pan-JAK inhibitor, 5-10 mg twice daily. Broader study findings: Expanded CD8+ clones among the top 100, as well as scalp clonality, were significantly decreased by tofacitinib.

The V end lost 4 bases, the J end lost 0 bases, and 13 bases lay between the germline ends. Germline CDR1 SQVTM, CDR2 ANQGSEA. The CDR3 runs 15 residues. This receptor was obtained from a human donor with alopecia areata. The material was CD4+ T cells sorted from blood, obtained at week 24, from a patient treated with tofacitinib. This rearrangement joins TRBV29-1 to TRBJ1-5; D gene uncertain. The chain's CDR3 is CSVGVDGDSNQPQHF. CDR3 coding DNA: TGCAGCGTTGGCGTCGACGGGGATAGCAATCAGCCCCAGCATTTT.